This entry lists 17 T cell receptor beta chains sequenced from one sample in a study of regulatory T cells in long-lasting Graves disease (dated by TCRdb to about 2021). Library creation used multiplex PCR. Sequencing took place on an Illumina HiSeq 4000. To build TCR beta libraries, CDR3 regions were amplified by Arm-PCR using iRepertoire HTBI primers. The public reads were reprocessed in TCRdb via fastp at Q25 and MiXCR, keeping in-frame beta chains. Entries that share a CDR3 protein sequence are merged under the most common genes and DNA. This sample has about 450,000 distinct CDR3 sequences in its table, and 14% of those were observed once. Together, the top ten hold under 20% of the sample. The time point tag for this specimen amounts to: newly diagnosed GD, antithyroid drugs for less than 3 months. RNA was extracted from PBMCs in TRIzol for both TCR sequencing and RNA sequencing. These data are also associated with another study on T cells in Graves' hyperthyroidism and ophthalmopathy.

Here the sequenced sample was peripheral blood mononuclear cells (PBMCs), taken at new diagnosis, from a patient treated with antithyroid drugs. The receptors derive from a woman between 50 and 59 years old with Graves disease. Donor details come from another sample of the same person, matched by shared clones.

This clonotype was seen a handful of times. One base away lies a much larger clone, so this may be a sequencing read error. This chain joins TRBV29-1 and TRBJ2-5; D possibly matches TRBD1 or TRBD2 (5 bases each). Germline assignment: CDR1 SQVTM and CDR2 ANQGSEA. V dropped 3 bases and J dropped 2 bases, with 13 bases sitting between them. The CDR3 extends over 14 amino acids. In nucleotides, the CDR3 is TGCAGCGTTGAGATGGGGGTTCATCAAGAGACCCAGTACTTC. Protein sequence: CSVEMGVHQETQYF.

This chain uses TRBV2 with TRBJ2-3, with D maybe TRBD1 (5 bases). Germline V gene data show CDR1 as SNHLY and CDR2 as FYNNEI. The CDR3 totals 20 residues. Trimming pared 5 bases from V and 2 bases from J, leaving 29 bases between. The CDR3 loop reads CASSPRTPPYAPTNTDTQYF. CDR3 nucleotide sequence: TGTGCCAGCAGTCCCCGGACACCGCCATATGCCCCTACCAACACAGATACGCAGTATTTT.

This clonotype has just a few counts. The chain carries TRBV5-1 and TRBJ2-5, with 11 bases lining up with TRBD1. From germline, CDR1 is SGHRS and CDR2 YFSETQ. This CDR3 has 15 amino acids. With 4 bases clipped from V and 2 bases from J, the junction kept 4 bases outside the gene matches. The CDR3 nucleotides are TGCGCCAGCAGCAGGACAGGGGGCTGGCAAGAGACCCAGTACTTC. Its protein is CASSRTGGWQETQYF.

This clonotype was counted many times. The chain links TRBV28 to TRBJ2-7; D is ambiguous. The CDR3 contains 13 residues. V lost 5 bases, J lost 4 bases, and 12 bases lay in between. Germline loops: CDR1 MDHEN, CDR2 SYDVKM. The CDR3 here is CASSPNMGYEQYF. The CDR3 DNA is TGTGCCAGCAGTCCCAATATGGGATACGAGCAGTACTTC. The full variable domain, its missing parts supplied by reference TRBV28 and TRBJ2-7, is DVKVTQSSRYLVKRTGEKVFLECVQDMDHENMFWYRQDPGLGLRLIYFSYDVKMKEKGDIPEGYSVSREKKERFSLILESASTNQTSMYLCASSPNMGYEQYFGPGTRLTVT.

Concerning this clonotype itself: The junction differs from germline at one of its ends, possibly a read error. This rearrangement joins TRBV5-1 to TRBJ2-1, with D maybe TRBD1 (6 bases). From germline, CDR1 is SGHRS and CDR2 YFSETQ. The CDR3 length is 15 residues. For the CDR3, the DNA is TGCGCCAGCAGCTTGGGGCAGGGGTTCTACAATGAGCAGCTCTTC. Protein product: CASSLGQGFYNEQLF.

V and J are TRBV6-1 and TRBJ2-3, with D uncertain. Trimming removed 3 bases from V and 6 bases from J, with 13 bases in between. The CDR3 runs to 14 residues. Germline-derived CDR1 and CDR2 are MNHNS and SASEGT. The CDR3 here is CASSDSTGLDTQYF. The CDR3 nucleotides are TGTGCCAGCAGTGACTCTACGGGTCTGGATACGCAGTATTTT.

The table lists this clonotype with many counts. This CDR3 reads CASSPGSGRVETQYF. CDR3 DNA sequence: TGTGCCAGCAGCCCGGGTAGCGGGAGGGTTGAGACCCAGTACTTC. The genes are TRBV12-3 or TRBV12-4 and TRBJ2-5; 11 bases fit TRBD2. V lost 6 bases and J lost 5; bases outside the gene matches: 8. CDR3 length: 15 amino acids.

This clonotype appeared a few times. The rearrangement links TRBV5-1 to TRBJ2-5; TRBD1 is a possible D gene (6 bases). CDR3 length: 14 amino acids. V was cut by 5 bases and J by 5 bases, with 16 bases left in between. In germline, CDR1 is SGHRS, CDR2 YFSETQ. CDR3 sequence reads: CASSNTGFWETQYF. CDR3 DNA sequence: TGCGCCAGCAGTAATACAGGGTTTTGGGAGACCCAGTACTTC.

The chain carries TRBV5-1 and TRBJ1-4; 11 positions agree with TRBD1. Germline CDR1 and CDR2: SGHRS and YFSETQ. The trim removed 0 bases at V and 3 bases at J, leaving 1 base unmatched. The CDR3 length is 16 residues. For the CDR3, the DNA is TGCGCCAGCAGCTTGGAGGGACAGGGGGCTAATGAAAAACTGTTTTTT. Amino acids: CASSLEGQGANEKLFF.

This clonotype was counted ten times or more. The chain combines TRBV28 with TRBJ1-5; D ambiguous. Trimming cost V 2 bases and J 5 bases, with 10 bases left between them. The CDR3 sequence is 14 residues long. Looked up from germline, CDR1 is MDHEN and CDR2 is SYDVKM. CDR3 DNA sequence: TGTGCCAGCAGTTTACGGACCTTCGATCAGCCCCAGCATTTT. The encoded protein is CASSLRTFDQPQHF.

This clonotype was counted between two and nine times. The CDR3 region is CSARLAGAINTDTQYF. CDR3 bases: TGCAGTGCTAGATTGGCGGGAGCGATAAACACAGATACGCAGTATTTT. The chain is built from TRBV20-1 and TRBJ2-3; 7 nucleotides agree with TRBD2. The germline V gene encodes CDR1 DFQATT and CDR2 SNEGSKA (reference sequence). This CDR3 contains 16 residues. Germline trimming cut 2 bases from V and 2 bases from J; bases unmatched to any gene: 10.

This clonotype was counted only a few times. The chain joins TRBV4-2 to TRBJ2-7; 7 bases are a match to TRBD2. The J segment lost 0 bases and the V segment lost 0 bases, leaving 5 bases of the junction unmatched. The CDR3 is 16 residues long. Germline V lookup: CDR1 LGHNA, CDR2 YNFKEQ. The CDR3 spells CASSQEGSGRSYEQYF. DNA of the CDR3: TGTGCCAGCAGCCAAGAGGGTAGCGGGCGCTCCTACGAGCAGTACTTC.

This clonotype came up many times. This chain connects TRBV6-1 to TRBJ2-7; D is undetermined. CDR1 is MNHNS, CDR2 SASEGT, per germline. The length of the CDR3 is 14 residues. Trimming took 2 bases from V and 1 from J, leaving 9 bases between them. The DNA for the CDR3 is TGTGCCAGCAGTGAACCTGGTATTTCCTACGAGCAGTACTTC. It yields the protein CASSEPGISYEQYF.

This clonotype was seen ten or more times. This rearrangement joins TRBV27 to TRBJ1-2; D unclear. The CDR3 sequence is 13 residues long. V lost 5 bases and J lost 3, with 10 bases in between. From germline, CDR1 is MNHEY and CDR2 SMNVEV (reference sequence). Here the CDR3 DNA reads TGTGCCAGCAGTGGATATCGGGACTATGGCTACACCTTC. This encodes CASSGYRDYGYTF.

The chain uses TRBV5-1 and TRBJ2-7, with 8 bases that match TRBD2. Germline lookup yields CDR1 SGHRS and CDR2 YFSETQ. V lost 0 bases to trimming and J lost 4 bases; unmatched junction nucleotides: 12. The CDR3 spans 17 residues. The CDR3 sequence is CASSLGPLAGPLYEQYF. Written as DNA, the CDR3 is TGCGCCAGCAGCTTGGGACCTCTAGCGGGTCCTTTATACGAGCAGTACTTC.

This clonotype was picked up many times. The J gene is TRBJ2-7, the V gene TRBV7-9; D is possibly TRBD1 (5 bases). The CDR3 length is 17 residues. Germline V lookup: CDR1 SEHNR, CDR2 FQNEAQ (reference sequence). The ends were cut back, 2 bases at V and 2 bases at J, with 19 bases in the middle. CDR3 amino acids: CASSLPDQGKMAYEQYF. For the CDR3, the DNA is TGTGCCAGCAGCTTACCGGATCAGGGTAAGATGGCCTACGAGCAGTACTTC.

This clonotype showed up many times. The chain uses TRBV6-1 and TRBJ2-5; D is uncertain. With 4 bases removed from V and 1 base from J, the gap between germline ends came to 7 bases. The CDR3 spans 13 residues. CDR1 is MNHNS, CDR2 SASEGT, per germline. The chain's CDR3 is CASSGRPQETQYF. CDR3 nucleotides: TGTGCCAGCAGTGGACGGCCCCAAGAGACCCAGTACTTC.